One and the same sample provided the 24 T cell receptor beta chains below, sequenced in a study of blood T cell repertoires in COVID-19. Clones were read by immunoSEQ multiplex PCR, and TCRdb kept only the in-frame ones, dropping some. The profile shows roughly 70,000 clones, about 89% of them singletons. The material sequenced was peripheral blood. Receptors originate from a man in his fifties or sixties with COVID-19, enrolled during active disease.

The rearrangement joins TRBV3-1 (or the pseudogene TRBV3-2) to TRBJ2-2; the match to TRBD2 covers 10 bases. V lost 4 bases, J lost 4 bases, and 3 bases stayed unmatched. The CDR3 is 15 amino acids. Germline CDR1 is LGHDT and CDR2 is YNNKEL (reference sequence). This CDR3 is CASSRTSGGTGELFF. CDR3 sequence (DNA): TGTGCCAGCAGCCGGACTAGCGGAGGCACCGGGGAGCTGTTTTTT.

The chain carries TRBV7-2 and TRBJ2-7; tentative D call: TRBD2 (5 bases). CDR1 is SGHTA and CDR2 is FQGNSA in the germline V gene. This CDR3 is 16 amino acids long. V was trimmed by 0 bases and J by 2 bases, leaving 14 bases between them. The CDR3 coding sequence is TGTGCCAGCAGCTTAGCGCCTACGGGATTGGCCTACGAGCAGTACTTC. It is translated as CASSLAPTGLAYEQYF.

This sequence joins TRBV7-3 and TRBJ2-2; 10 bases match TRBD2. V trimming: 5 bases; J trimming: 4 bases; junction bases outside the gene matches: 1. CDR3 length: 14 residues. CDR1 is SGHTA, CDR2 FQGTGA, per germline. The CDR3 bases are TGTGCCAGCAGCCGGACTAGCGGCACCGGGGAGCTGTTTTTT. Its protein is CASSRTSGTGELFF.

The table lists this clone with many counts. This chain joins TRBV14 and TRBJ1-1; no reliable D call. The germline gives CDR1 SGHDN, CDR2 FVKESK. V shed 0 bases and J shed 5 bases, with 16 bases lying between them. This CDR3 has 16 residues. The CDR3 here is CASSQDHRGSATEAFF. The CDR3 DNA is TGTGCCAGCAGCCAAGATCATCGGGGAAGTGCTACTGAAGCTTTCTTT.

CDR3 sequence: CASSSGQQDTQYF. The CDR3 DNA reads TGTGCCAGTAGTTCAGGACAGCAGGATACGCAGTATTTT. J is TRBJ2-3 and V is TRBV19; D possibly corresponds to TRBD1 (6 bases). The CDR3 is 13 amino acids. V shed 5 bases and J shed 6 bases, with 12 bases lying between them. CDR1 and CDR2 from the germline V gene are LNHDA and SQIVND (reference sequence).

CDR3 region: CASSESGTRNEQFF. CDR3 DNA sequence: TGCGCCAGCAGTGAGTCCGGGACTAGGAATGAGCAGTTCTTC. V gene TRBV10-1 combines with J gene TRBJ2-1; 8 bases line up with TRBD2. V lost 0 bases, J lost 7 bases, and 2 bases stayed unmatched. CDR1 WNHNN and CDR2 SYGVQD come from the germline V gene (reference sequence). The CDR3 has 14 residues.

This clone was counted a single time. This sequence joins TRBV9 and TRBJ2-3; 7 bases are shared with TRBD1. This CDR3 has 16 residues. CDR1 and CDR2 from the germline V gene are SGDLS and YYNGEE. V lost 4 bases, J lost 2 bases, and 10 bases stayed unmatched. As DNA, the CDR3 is TGTGCCAGCAGCAAAGGGGGCGCGGGCTCCACAGATACGCAGTATTTT. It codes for CASSKGGAGSTDTQYF.

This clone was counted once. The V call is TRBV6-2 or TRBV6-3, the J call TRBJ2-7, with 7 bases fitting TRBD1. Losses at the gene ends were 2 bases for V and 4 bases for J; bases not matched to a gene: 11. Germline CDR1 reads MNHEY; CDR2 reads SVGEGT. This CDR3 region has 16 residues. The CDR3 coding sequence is TGTGCCAGCAGTTACCCTCGCCCGGGACAGAAATACGAGCAGTACTTC. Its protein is CASSYPRPGQKYEQYF.

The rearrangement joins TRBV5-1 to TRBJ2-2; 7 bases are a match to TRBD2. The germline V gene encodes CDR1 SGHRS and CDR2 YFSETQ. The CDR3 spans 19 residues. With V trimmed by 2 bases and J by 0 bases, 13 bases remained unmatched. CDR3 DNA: TGCGCCAGCAGCTTAAATCGAGCGGGGTGGGGCACGAACACCGGGGAGCTGTTTTTT. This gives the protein CASSLNRAGWGTNTGELFF.

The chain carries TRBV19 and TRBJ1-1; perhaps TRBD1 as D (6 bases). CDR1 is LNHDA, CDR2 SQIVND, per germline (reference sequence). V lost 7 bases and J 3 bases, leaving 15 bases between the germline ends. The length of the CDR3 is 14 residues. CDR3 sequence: CASTTGHVHTEAFF. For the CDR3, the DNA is TGTGCCAGTACCACAGGGCATGTCCACACTGAAGCTTTCTTT.

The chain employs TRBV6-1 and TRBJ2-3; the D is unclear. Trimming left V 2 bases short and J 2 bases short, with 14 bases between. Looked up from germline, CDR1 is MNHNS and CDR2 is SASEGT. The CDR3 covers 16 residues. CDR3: CASSEKGDAYTDTQYF. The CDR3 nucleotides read TGTGCCAGCAGTGAAAAAGGAGATGCTTACACAGATACGCAGTATTTT.

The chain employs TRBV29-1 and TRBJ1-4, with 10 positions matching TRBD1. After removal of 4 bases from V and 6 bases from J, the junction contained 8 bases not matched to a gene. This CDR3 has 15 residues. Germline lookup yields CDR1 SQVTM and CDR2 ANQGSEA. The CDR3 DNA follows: TGCAGCGTTGGGGCGGCGGGACAGGGGTATGAAAAACTGTTTTTT. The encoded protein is CSVGAAGQGYEKLFF.

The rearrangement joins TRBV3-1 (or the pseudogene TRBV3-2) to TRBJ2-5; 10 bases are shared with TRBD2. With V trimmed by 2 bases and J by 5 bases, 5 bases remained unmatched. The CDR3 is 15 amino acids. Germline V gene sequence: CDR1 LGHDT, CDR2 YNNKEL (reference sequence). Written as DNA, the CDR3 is TGTGCCAGCAGCCAACAAGCGGGAGGGCAGGAGACCCAGTACTTC. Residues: CASSQQAGGQETQYF.

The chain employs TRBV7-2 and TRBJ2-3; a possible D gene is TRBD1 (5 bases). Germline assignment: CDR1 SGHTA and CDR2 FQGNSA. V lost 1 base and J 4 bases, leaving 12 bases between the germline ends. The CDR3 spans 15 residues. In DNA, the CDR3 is TGTGCCAGCAGCTTAGATGGTAGCAGGGCAGATACGCAGTATTTT. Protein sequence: CASSLDGSRADTQYF.

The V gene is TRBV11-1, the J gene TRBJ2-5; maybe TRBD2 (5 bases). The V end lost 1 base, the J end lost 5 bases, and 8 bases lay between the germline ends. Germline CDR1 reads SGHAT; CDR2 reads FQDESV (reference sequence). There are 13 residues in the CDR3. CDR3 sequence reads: CASSLGQRETQYF. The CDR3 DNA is TGTGCCAGCAGCTTAGGGCAGCGGGAGACCCAGTACTTC.

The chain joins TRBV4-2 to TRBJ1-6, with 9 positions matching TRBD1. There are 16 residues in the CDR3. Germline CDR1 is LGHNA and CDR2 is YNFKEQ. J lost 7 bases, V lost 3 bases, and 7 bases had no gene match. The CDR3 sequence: CASSQSSGQGNSPLHF. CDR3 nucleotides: TGTGCCAGCAGCCAGAGCTCGGGACAGGGAAATTCACCCCTCCACTTT.

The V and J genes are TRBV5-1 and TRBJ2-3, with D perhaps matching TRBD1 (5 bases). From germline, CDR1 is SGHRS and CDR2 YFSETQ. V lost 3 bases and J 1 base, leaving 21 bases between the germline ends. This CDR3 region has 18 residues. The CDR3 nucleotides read TGCGCCAGCAGCTCGCAGGGTTACGGAGAGGCAGGCACAGATACGCAGTATTTT. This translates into CASSSQGYGEAGTDTQYF. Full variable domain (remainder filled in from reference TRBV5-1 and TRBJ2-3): KAGVTQTPRYLIKTRGQQVTLSCSPISGHRSVSWYQQTPGQGLQFLFEYFSETQRNKGNFPGRFSGRQFSNSRSEMNVSTLELGDSALYLCASSSQGYGEAGTDTQYFGPGTRLTVL.

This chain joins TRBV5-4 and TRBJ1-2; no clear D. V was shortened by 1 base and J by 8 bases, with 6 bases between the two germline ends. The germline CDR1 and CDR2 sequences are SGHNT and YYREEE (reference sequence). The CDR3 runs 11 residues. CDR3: CASSLREGYTF. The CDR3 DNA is TGTGCCAGCAGCTTGCGGGAAGGCTACACCTTC.

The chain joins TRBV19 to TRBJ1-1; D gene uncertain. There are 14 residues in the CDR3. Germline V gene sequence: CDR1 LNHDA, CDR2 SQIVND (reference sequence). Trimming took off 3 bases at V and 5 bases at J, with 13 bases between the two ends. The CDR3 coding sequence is TGTGCCAGTAGTATTCAGGACTTTGGGACTGAAGCTTTCTTT. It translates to CASSIQDFGTEAFF. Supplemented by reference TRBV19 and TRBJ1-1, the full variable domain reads DGGITQSPKYLFRKEGQNVTLSCEQNLNHDAMYWYRQDPGQGLRLIYYSQIVNDFQKGDIAEGYSVSREKKESFPLTVTSAQKNPTAFYLCASSIQDFGTEAFFGQGTRLTVV.

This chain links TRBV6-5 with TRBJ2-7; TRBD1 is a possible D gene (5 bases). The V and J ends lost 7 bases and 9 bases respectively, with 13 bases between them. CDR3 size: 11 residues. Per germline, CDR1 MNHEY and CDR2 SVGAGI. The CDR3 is CASTDSFRQYV. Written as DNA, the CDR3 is TGTGCCAGCACCGACAGTTTCAGGCAGTACGTC.

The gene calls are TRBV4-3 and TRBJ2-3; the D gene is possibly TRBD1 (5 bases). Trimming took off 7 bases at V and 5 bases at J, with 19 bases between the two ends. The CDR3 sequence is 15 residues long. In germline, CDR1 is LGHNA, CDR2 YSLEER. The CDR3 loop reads CASTDMFGRGDTQYF. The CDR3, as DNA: TGCGCCAGCACCGACATGTTCGGTAGGGGAGATACGCAGTATTTT.

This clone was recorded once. The CDR3 sequence: CASSFEGRNTQYF. The CDR3 nucleotides are TGTGCCAGCAGTTTCGAGGGCAGAAATACGCAGTATTTT. The V and J genes are TRBV12-3 or TRBV12-4 and TRBJ2-3, with D perhaps matching TRBD2 (5 bases). There are 13 residues in the CDR3. The ends were cut back, 3 bases at V and 7 bases at J, with 11 bases in the middle.

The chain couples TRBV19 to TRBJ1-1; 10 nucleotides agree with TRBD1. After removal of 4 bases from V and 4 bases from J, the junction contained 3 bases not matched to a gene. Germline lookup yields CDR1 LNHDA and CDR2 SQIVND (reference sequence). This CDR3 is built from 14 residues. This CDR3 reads CASSTDRGSTEAFF. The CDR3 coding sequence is TGTGCCAGTAGTACGGACAGGGGGAGCACTGAAGCTTTCTTT.

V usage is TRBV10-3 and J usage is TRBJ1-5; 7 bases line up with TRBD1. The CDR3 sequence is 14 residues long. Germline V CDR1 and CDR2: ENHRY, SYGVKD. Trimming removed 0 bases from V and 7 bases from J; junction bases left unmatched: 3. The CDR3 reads CAISESLGGQPQHF. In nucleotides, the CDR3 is TGTGCCATCAGTGAGTCCTTAGGGGGCCAGCCCCAGCATTTT.